These 9 T cell receptor beta chains were all obtained from the same sample, sequenced in a study of shared clonotypes between healthy human individuals. Sequenced by immunoSEQ multiplex PCR; TCRdb stores in-frame clones only, minus some. This table holds 650,000 to 750,000 clones, around 72% found once. Sequenced: memory CD4+ T cells sorted from blood. As for subset: CD45RA-negative fraction. The receptors shown here come from a woman in her 30s in good health.

This clone was recorded once. This sequence joins TRBV19 and TRBJ2-7; 9 nucleotides match TRBD2. CDR1 and CDR2 (germline): LNHDA, SQIVND (reference sequence). V dropped 5 bases and J dropped 4; count of bases not matched to a gene: 9. The CDR3 covers 15 residues. CDR3 sequence (DNA): TGTGCCAGTAGTGCGACTAGCGGAAGATTTTACGAGCAGTACTTC. Its protein product is CASSATSGRFYEQYF.

To note about this clone: Distinct nucleotide sequences in the sample also encode this CDR3. J is TRBJ2-7 and V is TRBV28; the D gene is possibly TRBD1 (6 bases). The CDR3 is made up of 12 amino acids. Trimming shortened V by 6 bases and J by 1 base, and 7 bases separated the two germline ends. From germline, CDR1 is MDHEN and CDR2 SYDVKM. In nucleotides, the CDR3 is TGTGCCAGCAGAGGACAGTCCTACGAGCAGTACTTC. Protein sequence: CASRGQSYEQYF.

The chain joins TRBV4-1 to TRBJ2-5; 10 bases line up with TRBD2. Germline lookup yields CDR1 MGHRA and CDR2 YSYEKL. The CDR3 totals 18 residues. The J segment lost 5 bases and the V segment lost 3 bases, leaving 15 bases of the junction unmatched. CDR3 coding DNA: TGCGCCAGCAGCCAGGCCGGGACTAGCGTCCTCCTGGCGGAGACCCAGTACTTC. This codes for CASSQAGTSVLLAETQYF.

V is TRBV5-1 and J is TRBJ2-7, with 8 positions matching TRBD1. Looked up from germline, CDR1 is SGHRS and CDR2 is YFSETQ. V lost 4 bases and J lost 5; bases outside the gene matches: 5. The CDR3 totals 13 residues. The DNA of the CDR3 is TGCGCCAGCAGCCGGACGGGACAGGACGAGCAGTACTTC. Translation gives CASSRTGQDEQYF.

The gene calls are TRBV28 and TRBJ1-5, with D possibly TRBD1 on 6 matching bases. Germline V gene lookup returns CDR1 MDHEN and CDR2 SYDVKM. The CDR3 totals 14 residues. V lost 6 bases and J 4 bases, leaving 13 bases between the germline ends. CDR3 bases: TGTGCCAGCAGCCCTAAGACAGGAAATCAGCCCCAGCATTTT. Translated, it gives CASSPKTGNQPQHF. Drawing the rest from reference TRBV28 and TRBJ1-5, the complete variable domain is DVKVTQSSRYLVKRTGEKVFLECVQDMDHENMFWYRQDPGLGLRLIYFSYDVKMKEKGDIPEGYSVSREKKERFSLILESASTNQTSMYLCASSPKTGNQPQHFGDGTRLSIL.

Concerning this clone itself: Additional DNA sequences in this sample encode the identical CDR3. This chain uses TRBV15 with TRBJ2-5, with D perhaps matching TRBD2 (6 bases). Germline values: CDR1 LNHNV, CDR2 YYDKDF (reference sequence). CDR3 length equals 13 residues. The V gene lost 0 bases and the J gene lost 5 bases, with 7 bases spanning the gap. Written as DNA, the CDR3 is TGTGCCACCAGCAGAGATCGGGGGGAGACCCAGTACTTC. This translates into CATSRDRGETQYF. The full variable domain, in which reference TRBV15 and TRBJ2-5 provide the parts outside the CDR3, is DAMVIQNPRYQVTQFGKPVTLSCSQTLNHNVMYWYQQKSSQAPKLLFHYYDKDFNNEADTPDNFQSRRPNTSFCFLDIRSPGLGDTAMYLCATSRDRGETQYFGPGTRLLVL.

The J gene is TRBJ2-5, the V gene TRBV19; 7 nucleotides line up with TRBD2. V dropped 3 bases and J dropped 11; count of bases not matched to a gene: 15. This CDR3 spans 15 amino acids. The germline gives CDR1 LNHDA, CDR2 SQIVND (reference sequence). Here the CDR3 reads CASSMFGGRTKEQYF. CDR3 DNA: TGTGCCAGTAGTATGTTCGGCGGGAGAACGAAGGAGCAGTACTTC.

Notes on this clone: The same CDR3 also results from other DNA sequences found in this sample. The V gene is TRBV5-1, the J gene TRBJ1-3; weak D call: TRBD1 (5 bases). Germline V gene sequence: CDR1 SGHRS, CDR2 YFSETQ. Trimming removed 4 bases at V and 4 bases at J, with 12 bases between. The CDR3 loop spans 14 amino acids. The CDR3 DNA reads as TGCGCCAGCAGCCCTGGGACGGCAGGAAACACCATATATTTT. This encodes CASSPGTAGNTIYF.

This chain uses TRBV5-4 with TRBJ2-5; 7 positions match TRBD2. The CDR3 has 14 residues. V lost 4 bases to trimming and J lost 6 bases; unmatched junction nucleotides: 9. In germline, CDR1 is SGHNT, CDR2 YYREEE (reference sequence). The CDR3, as DNA: TGTGCCAGCAGCCGGGGGGAGAACAGGAAGACCCAGTACTTC. Residues: CASSRGENRKTQYF.